The 9 T cell receptor beta chains reported below all come from one sample, sequenced in a study of blood T cells in healthy people across ages. Primed by a sample-barcoded 5' primer and a J-beta primer mix, a second PCR proceeded for about 7 to 11 cycles. TCRdb itself ran the 5' RACE reads through MiXCR, one entry per CDR3 protein. The repertoire has about 780,000 distinct CDR3 sequences, about half of them found once; the top ten carry 15% to 20%. Source material: blood. These receptors all stem from a man of 80 years or more in good health.

Of note for this clonotype: Its ends do not fully match the called genes, so a read error is possible. The rearrangement joins TRBV10-2 to TRBJ2-7; D is possibly TRBD2 (5 bases). Germline lookup yields CDR1 WSHSY and CDR2 SAAADI. The CDR3 covers 15 residues. The chain's CDR3 is CASSESDGGAYGQYF. CDR3 coding DNA: TGCGCCAGCAGTGAGTCTGACGGAGGAGCCTACGGGCAGTACTTC.

The chain is built from TRBV2 and TRBJ2-2; D possibly uses TRBD1 or TRBD2 (5 bases each). The CDR3 is 14 amino acids. V was pared by 2 bases and J by 4 bases, with 8 bases between. The germline gives CDR1 SNHLY, CDR2 FYNNEI. CDR3 sequence: CASSELGGTGELFF. The CDR3 DNA sequence: TGTGCCAGCAGTGAACTTGGGGGCACCGGGGAGCTGTTTTTT.

This clonotype was detected only a few times. CDR3 region: CASSPGRGNRDTQYF. CDR3 nucleotides: TGTGCCAGCAGCCCAGGGCGAGGTAATCGAGATACGCAGTATTTT. V usage is TRBV7-3 and J usage is TRBJ2-3; weak D call: TRBD1 (5 bases). Germline CDR1 SGHTA, CDR2 FQGTGA. The CDR3 is 15 residues long. The V end was cut by 5 bases, the J end by 5 bases, with 17 bases between.

This clonotype was recorded a few times. This chain connects TRBV6-2 or TRBV6-3 to TRBJ2-3; 10 nucleotides match TRBD2. The CDR3 consists of 16 residues. V lost 2 bases and J lost 4; bases outside the gene matches: 6. From germline, CDR1 is MNHEY and CDR2 SVGEGT. CDR3 sequence reads: CASSYKAGGPPDTQYF. The CDR3 nucleotides read TGTGCCAGCAGTTACAAAGCGGGAGGGCCTCCAGATACGCAGTATTTT.

Regarding this clonotype: Possible read error: a much larger clone is one base away. CDR3 DNA sequence: TGTGCCAGCAGTGGAAGCGGGAGGGCCGAGGAGACCCAGAACTTC. It translates to CASSGSGRAEETQNF. The chain combines TRBV27 with TRBJ2-5, with 10 bases that match TRBD2. CDR1 and CDR2 from the germline V gene are MNHEY and SMNVEV (reference sequence). This CDR3 region has 15 residues.

V gene TRBV28 combines with J gene TRBJ2-7, with 8 bases that match TRBD1. CDR3 length equals 15 residues. Germline CDR1 and CDR2: MDHEN and SYDVKM. The J segment lost 7 bases and the V segment lost 6 bases, leaving 14 bases of the junction unmatched. The CDR3 region has the DNA TGTGCCAGCAGCAAACGAGGGACAGGTTATAATGAGCAGTACTTC. It yields the protein CASSKRGTGYNEQYF.

The V call is TRBV27, the J call TRBJ1-1, with D possibly being TRBD1 (5 bases). The CDR3 extends over 13 amino acids. CDR1 and CDR2 (germline): MNHEY, SMNVEV (reference sequence). Trimming took 7 bases from V and 11 from J, leaving 20 bases between them. CDR3 amino acids: CASTHLGQLEAFF. CDR3 nucleotides: TGTGCCAGCACCCATTTGGGGCAGCTGGAGGCTTTCTTT.

This clonotype was counted once. A much larger clone sits a single nucleotide away, making a read error possible. V is TRBV6-6 and J is TRBJ2-5; D uncertain. Trimming shortened V by 7 bases and J by 2 bases, and 17 bases separated the two germline ends. Germline CDR1 is MNHNY and CDR2 is SVGAGI (reference sequence). This CDR3 is built from 15 residues. The CDR3 DNA sequence: TGTGCCAGCATAAGACGGAAAGCCGATCAAGAGACCCAGTACTTC. Translated: CASIRRKADQETQYF.

The chain couples TRBV19 to TRBJ2-1; 9 positions agree with TRBD2. CDR1 LNHDA and CDR2 SQIVND come from the germline V gene (reference sequence). CDR3 length: 15 residues. The J segment lost 7 bases and the V segment lost 1 base, leaving 5 bases of the junction unmatched. The CDR3 region has the DNA TGTGCCAGTAGTATAGCGAGGACTAGCGATAATGAGCAGTTCTTC. Its protein is CASSIARTSDNEQFF.